The source of this T cell receptor beta chain is a study of shared clonotypes between healthy human individuals. Study-level background: CD4 naive and CD4 memory each took three plates per donor, while CD8 naive took two and CD8 memory one.

Germline lookup yields CDR1 LNHDA and CDR2 SQIVND (reference sequence). Trimming at V came to 3 bases and at J to 2 bases, leaving 3 bases not matched to a gene. This CDR3 comprises 16 residues. The assay was run at deep level. Produced via immunoSEQ multiplex PCR; TCRdb's table is partial and in-frame only. The sample comprises around 1.4 million clones, approximately 98.5% of which are singletons, and approximately 0.4% rests with the top ten. Caucasian adults living in Nashville, Tennessee, provided all samples. This clonotype was obtained from a man aged 30 to 45 in good health. The sequenced material came from naive CD4+ T cells sorted from blood. Subset indicated: CD45RA+ positively selected. The rearrangement uses TRBV19 and TRBJ2-1; 11 bases line up with TRBD2. The CDR3 DNA is TGTGCCAGTAGTATGCGACTAGCGGGGACCTACAATGAGCAGTTCTTC. Its protein is CASSMRLAGTYNEQFF. The variable domain in full, with the rest retrieved from reference TRBV19 and TRBJ2-1, is DGGITQSPKYLFRKEGQNVTLSCEQNLNHDAMYWYRQDPGQGLRLIYYSQIVNDFQKGDIAEGYSVSREKKESFPLTVTSAQKNPTAFYLCASSMRLAGTYNEQFFGPGTRLTVL.